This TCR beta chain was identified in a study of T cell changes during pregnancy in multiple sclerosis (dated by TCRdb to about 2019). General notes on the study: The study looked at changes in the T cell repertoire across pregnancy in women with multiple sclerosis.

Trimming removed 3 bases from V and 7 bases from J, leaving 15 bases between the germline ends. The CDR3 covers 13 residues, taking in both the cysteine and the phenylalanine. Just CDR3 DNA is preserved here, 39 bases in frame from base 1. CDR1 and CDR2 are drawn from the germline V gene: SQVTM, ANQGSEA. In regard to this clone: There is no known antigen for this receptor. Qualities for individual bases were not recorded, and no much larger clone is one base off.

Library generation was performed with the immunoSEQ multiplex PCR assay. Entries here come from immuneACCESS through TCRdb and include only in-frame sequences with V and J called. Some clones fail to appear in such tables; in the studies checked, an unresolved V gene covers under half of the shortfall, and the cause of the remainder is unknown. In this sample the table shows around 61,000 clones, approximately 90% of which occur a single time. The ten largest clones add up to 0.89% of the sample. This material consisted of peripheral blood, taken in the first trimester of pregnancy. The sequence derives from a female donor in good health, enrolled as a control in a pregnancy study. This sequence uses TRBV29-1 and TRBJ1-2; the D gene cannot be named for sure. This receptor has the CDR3 CSVDLSRGGGYTF. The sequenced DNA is TGCAGCGTTGATCTTTCTCGGGGTGGTGGCTACACCTTC.